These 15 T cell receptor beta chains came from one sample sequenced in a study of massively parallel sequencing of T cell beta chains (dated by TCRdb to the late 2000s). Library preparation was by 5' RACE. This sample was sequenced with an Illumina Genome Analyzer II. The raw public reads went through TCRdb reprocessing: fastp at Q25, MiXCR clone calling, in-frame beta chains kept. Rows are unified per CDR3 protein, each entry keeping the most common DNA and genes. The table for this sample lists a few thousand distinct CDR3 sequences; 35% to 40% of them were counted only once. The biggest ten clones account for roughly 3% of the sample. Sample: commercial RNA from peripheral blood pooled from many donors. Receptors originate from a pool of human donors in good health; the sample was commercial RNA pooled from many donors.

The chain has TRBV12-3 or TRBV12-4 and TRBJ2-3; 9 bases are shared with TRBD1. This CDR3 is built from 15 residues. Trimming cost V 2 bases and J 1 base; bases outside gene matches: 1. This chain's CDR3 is CASSLRTGGTDTQYF. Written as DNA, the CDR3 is TGTGCCAGCAGTTTAAGGACAGGGGGCACAGATACGCAGTATTTT.

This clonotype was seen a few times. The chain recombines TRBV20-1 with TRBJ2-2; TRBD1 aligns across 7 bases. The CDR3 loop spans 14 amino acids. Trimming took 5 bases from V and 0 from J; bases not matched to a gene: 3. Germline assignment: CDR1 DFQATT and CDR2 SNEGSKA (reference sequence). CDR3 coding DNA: TGCAGTGCTTTAGACAGGGCGAACACCGGGGAGCTGTTTTTT. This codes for CSALDRANTGELFF.

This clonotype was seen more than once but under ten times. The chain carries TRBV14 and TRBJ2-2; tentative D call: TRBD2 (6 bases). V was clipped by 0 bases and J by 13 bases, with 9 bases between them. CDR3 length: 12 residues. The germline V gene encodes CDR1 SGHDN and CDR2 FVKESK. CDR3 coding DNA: TGTGCCAGCAGCCAAGATTGGAGGGGGCTGTTTTTT. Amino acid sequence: CASSQDWRGLFF.

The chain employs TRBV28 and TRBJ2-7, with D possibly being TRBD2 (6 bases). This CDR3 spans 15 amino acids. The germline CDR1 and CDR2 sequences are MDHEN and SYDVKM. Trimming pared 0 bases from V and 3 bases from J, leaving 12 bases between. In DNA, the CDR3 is TGTGCCAGCAGTTTATGGCCTAGCGACAACTACGAGCAGTACTTC. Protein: CASSLWPSDNYEQYF. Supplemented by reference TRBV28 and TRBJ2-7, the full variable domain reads DVKVTQSSRYLVKRTGEKVFLECVQDMDHENMFWYRQDPGLGLRLIYFSYDVKMKEKGDIPEGYSVSREKKERFSLILESASTNQTSMYLCASSLWPSDNYEQYFGPGTRLTVT.

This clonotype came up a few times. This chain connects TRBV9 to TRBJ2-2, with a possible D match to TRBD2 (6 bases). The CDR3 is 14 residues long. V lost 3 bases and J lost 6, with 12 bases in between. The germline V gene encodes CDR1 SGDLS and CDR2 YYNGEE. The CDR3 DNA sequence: TGTGCCAGCAGCGGACGACTAGACGCCGGGGAGCTGTTTTTT. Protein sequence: CASSGRLDAGELFF.

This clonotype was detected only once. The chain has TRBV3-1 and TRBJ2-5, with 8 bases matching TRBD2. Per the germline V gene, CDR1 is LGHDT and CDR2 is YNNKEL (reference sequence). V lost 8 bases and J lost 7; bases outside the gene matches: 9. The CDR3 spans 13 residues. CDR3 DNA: TGTGCCAGCCGCCGAAGCGGGGGAGGGACCCAGTACTTC. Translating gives CASRRSGGGTQYF.

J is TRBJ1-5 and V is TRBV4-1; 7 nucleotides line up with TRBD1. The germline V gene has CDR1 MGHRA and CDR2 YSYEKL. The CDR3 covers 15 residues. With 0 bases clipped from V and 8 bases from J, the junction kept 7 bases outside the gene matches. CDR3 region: CASSQDWSGGEPQHF. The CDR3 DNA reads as TGCGCCAGCAGCCAAGATTGGTCAGGGGGGGAGCCCCAGCATTTT.

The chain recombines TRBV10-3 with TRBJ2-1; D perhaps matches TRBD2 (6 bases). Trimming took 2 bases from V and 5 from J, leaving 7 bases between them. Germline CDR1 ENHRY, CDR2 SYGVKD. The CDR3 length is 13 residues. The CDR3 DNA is TGTGCCATCAGTGAGACTAGCCACAATGAGCAGTTCTTC. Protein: CAISETSHNEQFF.

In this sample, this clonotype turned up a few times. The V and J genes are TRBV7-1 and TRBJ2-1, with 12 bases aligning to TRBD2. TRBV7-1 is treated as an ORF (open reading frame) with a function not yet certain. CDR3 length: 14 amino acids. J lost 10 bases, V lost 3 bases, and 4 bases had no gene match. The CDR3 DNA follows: TGTGCCAGCAGCTCGACTAGCGGGAGTAACGAGCAGTTCTTC. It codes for CASSSTSGSNEQFF.

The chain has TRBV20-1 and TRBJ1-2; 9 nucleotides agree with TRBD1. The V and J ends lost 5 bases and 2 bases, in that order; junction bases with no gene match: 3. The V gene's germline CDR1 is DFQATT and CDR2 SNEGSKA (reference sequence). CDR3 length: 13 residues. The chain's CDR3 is CSAGTGWNYGYTF. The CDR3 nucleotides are TGCAGTGCTGGGACAGGGTGGAACTATGGCTACACCTTC.

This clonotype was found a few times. The CDR3 protein is CASSLGWGKNTEAFF. CDR3 nucleotide sequence: TGTGCCAGCAGCTTGGGTTGGGGAAAGAACACTGAAGCTTTCTTT. The chain recombines TRBV5-4 with TRBJ1-1; D is unresolved. Germline CDR1 SGHNT, CDR2 YYREEE (reference sequence). The CDR3 runs to 15 residues. V dropped 0 bases and J dropped 1 base, with 10 bases sitting between them.

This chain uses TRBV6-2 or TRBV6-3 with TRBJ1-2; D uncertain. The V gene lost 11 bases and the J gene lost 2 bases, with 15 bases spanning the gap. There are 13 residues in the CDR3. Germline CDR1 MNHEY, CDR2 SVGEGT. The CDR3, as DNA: TGTGCCTCAAAACCCGGGATAAACTATGGCTACACCTTC. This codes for CASKPGINYGYTF.

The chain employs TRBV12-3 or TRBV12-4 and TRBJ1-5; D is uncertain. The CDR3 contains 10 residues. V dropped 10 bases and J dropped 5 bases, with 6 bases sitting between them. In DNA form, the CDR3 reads TGTGCCACCGATGATCAGCCCCAGCATTTT. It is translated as CATDDQPQHF.

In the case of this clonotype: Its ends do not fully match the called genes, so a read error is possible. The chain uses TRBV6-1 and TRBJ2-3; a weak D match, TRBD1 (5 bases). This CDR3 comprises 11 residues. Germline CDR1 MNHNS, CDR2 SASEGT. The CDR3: CASSETATQYF. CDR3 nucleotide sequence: TGTGCCAGCAGTGAGACAGCTACGCAGTATTTT.

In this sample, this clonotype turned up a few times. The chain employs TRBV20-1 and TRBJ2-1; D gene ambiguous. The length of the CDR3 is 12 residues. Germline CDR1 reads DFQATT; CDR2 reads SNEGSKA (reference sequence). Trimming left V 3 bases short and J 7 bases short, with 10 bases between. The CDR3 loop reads CSASWGRNEQFF. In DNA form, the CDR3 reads TGCAGTGCTAGCTGGGGTAGAAATGAGCAGTTCTTC.